These 24 T cell receptor beta chains came from one sample sequenced in a study of T cells in Graves' hyperthyroidism and ophthalmopathy. Amplification of TCR beta CDR3 regions used RNA as the template. The primer set for the first-round RT-PCR of the TCR CDR3 was HTBI. Using its own MiXCR run on the multiplex PCR reads, TCRdb lists one record per CDR3 protein. There are roughly 300,000 distinct CDR3 sequences in the sample; 14% occur only once, and around 24% lies in the top ten. The specimen was blood. These receptors originate from a woman in her 30s with Graves' hyperthyroidism.

This sequence joins TRBV30 and TRBJ2-2; tentative D call: TRBD1 (5 bases). This CDR3 is built from 16 residues. Germline V gene lookup returns CDR1 GTSNPN and CDR2 SVGIG (reference sequence). The germline V and J ends were trimmed by 3 bases and 4 bases, with 18 bases remaining between them. DNA for the CDR3: TGTGCCTGGAGGGGGTGGGGAAGGCAGGGCACCGGGGAGCTGTTTTTT. It codes for CAWRGWGRQGTGELFF.

The chain's CDR3 is CASSSETGVRSPLHF. The CDR3 region has the DNA TGCGCCAGCAGCTCCGAAACAGGGGTACGTTCACCCCTCCACTTT. This chain connects TRBV5-1 to TRBJ1-6; 7 bases are a match to TRBD1. J gave up 9 bases and V 3 bases, and 9 bases lay outside the gene matches. CDR1 and CDR2 from the germline V gene are SGHRS and YFSETQ. This CDR3 has 15 amino acids.

This clonotype was picked up many times. J is TRBJ2-5 and V is TRBV28; the match to TRBD2 covers 7 bases. The V gene's germline CDR1 is MDHEN and CDR2 SYDVKM. This CDR3 spans 14 amino acids. V shed 10 bases and J 4 bases; nucleotides not matched to a gene: 12. The CDR3 bases are TGTGCCACCACGCCCGGGGGGTCCCCAGAGACCCAGTACTTC. It codes for CATTPGGSPETQYF.

This clonotype was counted between two and nine times. The chain recombines TRBV20-1 with TRBJ2-7; D is uncertain. Trimming removed 6 bases at V and 2 bases at J, with 17 bases between. This CDR3 has 14 residues. Per germline, CDR1 DFQATT and CDR2 SNEGSKA (reference sequence). The CDR3 nucleotides are TGCAGTGCCCTGCATGGAGTGGCTCCCTACGAGCAGTACTTC. Its protein is CSALHGVAPYEQYF.

In its sample, this clonotype was seen many times. This chain uses TRBV6-1 with TRBJ1-1; D possibly corresponds to TRBD1 (5 bases). Germline V gives CDR1 MNHNS, CDR2 SASEGT. The CDR3 runs to 12 residues. Deletions cut 10 bases from V and 2 bases from J, with 11 bases between. As DNA, the CDR3 is TGTGCCACCAGAACAGGTAACACTGAAGCTTTCTTT. Amino acids: CATRTGNTEAFF.

This clonotype occurred a few times. The rearrangement uses TRBV20-1 and TRBJ1-1; 8 bases align to TRBD1. The CDR3 covers 18 residues. Germline V gene data show CDR1 as DFQATT and CDR2 as SNEGSKA (reference sequence). V trimming: 0 bases; J trimming: 1 base; junction bases outside the gene matches: 13. The CDR3 sequence is CSARDPNAGGQRNTEAFF. CDR3 nucleotide sequence: TGCAGTGCTAGAGATCCTAATGCAGGGGGCCAGAGGAACACTGAAGCTTTCTTT.

In this sample, this clonotype turned up many times. The chain uses TRBV6-1 and TRBJ1-2; 9 bases line up with TRBD1. Germline V gives CDR1 MNHNS, CDR2 SASEGT. The CDR3 spans 17 residues. V shed 5 bases, J shed 0 bases, and the junction held 10 bases outside the gene matches. The CDR3 DNA reads as TGTGCCAGCAGTTGGGACAGGGACGGAGCCTCTAACTATGGCTACACCTTC. Protein: CASSWDRDGASNYGYTF.

The chain combines TRBV5-1 with TRBJ2-5; 7 bases align to TRBD2. Germline CDR1 is SGHRS and CDR2 is YFSETQ. This CDR3 region has 15 residues. Trimming cost V 5 bases and J 1 base; bases outside gene matches: 8. CDR3 bases: TGCGCCAGCAGGGCGGGAGCCCCCTCCCAAGAGACCCAGTACTTC. Its translation: CASRAGAPSQETQYF.

The CDR3 DNA follows: TGTGCCACCAGTGCCCCCGGACAGCTCGAGACCCAGTACTTC. The encoded protein is CATSAPGQLETQYF. The rearrangement links TRBV24-1 to TRBJ2-5, with a possible D match to TRBD1 (6 bases). The ends were cut back, 5 bases at V and 5 bases at J, with 14 bases in the middle. The CDR3 extends over 14 amino acids. Germline V CDR1 and CDR2: KGHDR, SFDVKD.

This clonotype appeared many times. The rearrangement uses TRBV4-2 and TRBJ2-6, with D possibly being TRBD1 or TRBD2 (5 bases each). V gave up 6 bases and J gave up 2 bases, with 8 bases separating them. The CDR3 runs to 14 residues. CDR1 and CDR2 (germline): LGHNA, YNFKEQ. The CDR3 DNA reads as TGTGCCAGCAGAAGGGGAGCTGGGGCCAACGTCCTGACTTTC. Translation gives CASRRGAGANVLTF.

V is TRBV27 and J is TRBJ2-2; unclear D gene. Trimming shortened V by 1 base and J by 2 bases, and 14 bases separated the two germline ends. Germline values: CDR1 MNHEY, CDR2 SMNVEV (reference sequence). This CDR3 spans 17 amino acids. CDR3 coding DNA: TGTGCCAGCAGTTTATGGGCGGAATACCCCAACACCGGGGAGCTGTTTTTT. Translation gives CASSLWAEYPNTGELFF.

In its sample, this clonotype was seen many times. The genes are TRBV20-1 and TRBJ1-5; D perhaps matches TRBD1 (5 bases). Trimming took 5 bases from V and 3 from J, leaving 17 bases between them. Germline V gives CDR1 DFQATT, CDR2 SNEGSKA (reference sequence). The CDR3 consists of 15 residues. In DNA form, the CDR3 reads TGCAGTGCTCCAGACGGGGGTTGGGTCAATCAGCCCCAGCATTTT. Translation: CSAPDGGWVNQPQHF.

V and J are TRBV27 and TRBJ2-1; D could derive from TRBD1 or TRBD2 (5 bases each). Trimming cost V 4 bases and J 8 bases, with 18 bases left between them. From germline, CDR1 is MNHEY and CDR2 SMNVEV (reference sequence). The CDR3 loop spans 15 amino acids. The CDR3 bases are TGTGCCAGCAGTTCGCCGGGGCTCTGGGCCCATGAGCAGTTCTTC. Protein: CASSSPGLWAHEQFF.

The CDR3 protein is CSVQAGPEAFF. The CDR3 nucleotides are TGCAGCGTTCAGGCAGGGCCTGAAGCTTTCTTT. The V gene is TRBV29-1, the J gene TRBJ1-1; TRBD1 might be the D (5 bases). Germline V gene sequence: CDR1 SQVTM, CDR2 ANQGSEA. V was pared by 5 bases and J by 6 bases, with 10 bases between. The CDR3 length is 11 residues.

This clonotype occurred a few times. The rearrangement links TRBV20-1 to TRBJ2-1; D remains ambiguous. The CDR3 runs 13 residues. V was clipped by 3 bases and J by 6 bases, with 12 bases between them. CDR1 and CDR2 (germline): DFQATT, SNEGSKA (reference sequence). The CDR3 region is CSASAPPGNEQFF. The CDR3 region has the DNA TGCAGTGCTAGTGCCCCTCCGGGCAATGAGCAGTTCTTC.

The sample holds many counts of this clonotype. This chain uses TRBV6-1 with TRBJ1-2, with TRBD1 identical over 7 bases. CDR3 length: 13 amino acids. The V segment lost 5 bases and the J segment 8 bases; nucleotides outside the gene matches: 8. Looked up from germline, CDR1 is MNHNS and CDR2 is SASEGT. The CDR3 region has the DNA TGTGCCAGCAGTTCCGGAGGGGGCGAAGGCTACACCTTC. Protein product: CASSSGGGEGYTF.

This clonotype was observed a few times. The V and J genes are TRBV7-2 and TRBJ2-5, with D maybe TRBD2 (7 bases). CDR1 is SGHTA and CDR2 is FQGNSA in the germline V gene. This CDR3 has 13 residues. V shed 8 bases and J shed 4 bases, with 14 bases lying between them. The CDR3 here is CASLGGGGETQYF. The CDR3 DNA follows: TGTGCCAGCTTGGGGGGAGGGGGAGAGACCCAGTACTTC.

V usage is TRBV20-1 and J usage is TRBJ2-1; D gene ambiguous. In germline, CDR1 is DFQATT, CDR2 SNEGSKA (reference sequence). Trimming stripped 7 bases from V and 3 bases from J, with 4 bases between. The CDR3 is made up of 10 amino acids. The chain's CDR3 is CSVLYNEQFF. The CDR3 nucleotides read TGCAGTGTACTCTACAATGAGCAGTTCTTC.

The chain employs TRBV9 and TRBJ2-2; 8 bases map to TRBD2. The CDR3 loop spans 16 amino acids. V lost 0 bases, J lost 7 bases, and 8 bases stayed unmatched. The germline V gene has CDR1 SGDLS and CDR2 YYNGEE. For the CDR3, the DNA is TGTGCCAGCAGCGTAGGGTCGGGAGGGCCCGGCGGGGAGCTGTTTTTT. This encodes CASSVGSGGPGGELFF.

This clonotype was found a few times. This rearrangement joins TRBV18 to TRBJ1-5; D is perhaps TRBD1 (6 bases). Germline values: CDR1 KGHSH, CDR2 LQKENI. Trimming cost V 5 bases and J 5 bases, with 10 bases left between them. CDR3 size: 13 residues. The CDR3 reads CASSGQQDQPQHF. CDR3 bases: TGTGCCAGCTCAGGACAGCAGGATCAGCCCCAGCATTTT.

This clonotype was detected many times. The chain carries TRBV20-1 and TRBJ2-3; a weak D match, TRBD2 (5 bases). The germline CDR1 and CDR2 sequences are DFQATT and SNEGSKA (reference sequence). V lost 5 bases and J lost 2, with 8 bases in between. The CDR3 runs 12 residues. CDR3 protein: CSAVRDTDTQYF. For the CDR3, the DNA is TGCAGTGCTGTACGGGACACAGATACGCAGTATTTT.

The sample holds a few counts of this clonotype. The CDR3 region is CASSPYEQYF. The CDR3 DNA is TGTGCCAGCAGTCCCTACGAGCAGTACTTC. V usage is TRBV12-3 or TRBV12-4 and J usage is TRBJ2-7; D gene ambiguous. The CDR3 contains 10 residues. Trimming removed 5 bases at V and 2 bases at J, with 1 base between.

Ten or more counts support this clonotype. The chain combines TRBV24-1 with TRBJ2-7; no clear D. The V end was cut by 5 bases, the J end by 1 base, with 8 bases between. Germline V gene sequence: CDR1 KGHDR, CDR2 SFDVKD. The CDR3 runs 13 residues. The DNA for the CDR3 is TGTGCCACCAGTGTGGCGGAATCCTACGAGCAGTACTTC. Translated: CATSVAESYEQYF.

The CDR3 DNA sequence: TGTGCCAGCAGCCAAGCGGGCCGGGGAAGTGGTGGGGACACTGAAGCTTTCTTT. Residues: CASSQAGRGSGGDTEAFF. The rearrangement joins TRBV4-2 to TRBJ1-1; D gene unclear. Per the germline V gene, CDR1 is LGHNA and CDR2 is YNFKEQ. There are 18 residues in the CDR3. V dropped 1 base and J dropped 3 bases, with 21 bases sitting between them.